Listed below are T cell receptor beta chains from one sample, sequenced in a study of cytomegalovirus exposure and HLA in healthy donors. Profiled with immunoSEQ multiplex PCR; TCRdb holds only in-frame clones, not every one. Here the sample spans a few hundred thousand clones, 65% to 85% being singletons. The specimen sequenced was PBMCs. All receptors come from a young man in good health and CMV-seronegative. The CDR3 runs from the conserved cysteine through the conserved F or W. The D gene is left open where the match is weak. Some rows mark clone size as missing; the rest say once, few, many or name a class of expanded clone.

d_gene	abundance	j_gene	v_gene	CDR3aa	CDR3nt
TRBD2	.	TRBJ2-5	TRBV5-8	CASATSAETQYF	TGTGCCAGCGCCACTAGCGCGGAGACCCAGTACTTC
.	.	TRBJ1-2	TRBV9	CASSYGWRVHGYTF	TGTGCCAGCAGCTATGGGTGGAGGGTTCATGGCTACACCTTC
.	.	TRBJ1-1	TRBV7-8	CASSVRGINTEAFF	TGTGCCAGCAGCGTACGGGGGATTAACACTGAAGCTTTCTTT
.	few	TRBJ1-6	TRBV5-6	CASSLGTSRSPLHF	TGTGCCAGCAGCTTGGGGACAAGTAGGTCACCCCTCCACTTT
.	.	TRBJ2-2	TRBV18	CASSPRAPQNTGELFF	TGTGCCAGCTCACCGCGCGCTCCTCAGAACACCGGGGAGCTGTTTTTT
TRBD1	.	TRBJ1-2	TRBV10-1	CASSADRGNYGYTF	TGCGCCAGCAGTGCGGACAGGGGGAACTATGGCTACACCTTC
.	.	TRBJ1-5	TRBV6-1	CASRHGRGAWPQHF	TGTGCCAGTCGGCATGGTCGGGGGGCATGGCCCCAGCATTTT
.	.	TRBJ2-2	TRBV11-1	CASSLVAGANTGELFF	TGTGCCAGCAGCTTAGTGGCAGGGGCGAACACCGGGGAGCTGTTTTTT
.	.	TRBJ1-2	TRBV2	CASSEQGGDGYTF	TGTGCCAGCAGTGAACAGGGCGGGGATGGCTACACCTTC
.	.	TRBJ2-3	TRBV5-1	CASSLGPGLTDTQYF	TGCGCCAGCAGCTTGGGACCAGGGCTGACAGATACGCAGTATTTT
.	.	TRBJ1-5	TRBV27	CASSVDSTQPQHF	TGTGCCAGCAGCGTAGACAGCACTCAGCCCCAGCATTTT
TRBD1	.	TRBJ1-1	TRBV18	CASSLATGGPEAFF	TGTGCCAGCTCACTGGCGACAGGGGGACCTGAAGCTTTCTTT
.	.	TRBJ2-5	TRBV5-1	CASSLGGGETQYF	TGCGCCAGCAGCTTGGGCGGAGGAGAGACCCAGTACTTC
.	few	TRBJ1-1	TRBV7-9	CASSLAPGMNTEAFF	TGTGCCAGCAGCTTAGCCCCAGGGATGAACACTGAAGCTTTCTTT
TRBD1	once	TRBJ1-4	TRBV6-5	CASSYLTGVGEKLFF	TGTGCCAGCAGTTACCTCACAGGGGTGGGCGAAAAACTGTTTTTT
.	.	TRBJ2-5	TRBV13	CASSSLTGAGAQYF	TGTGCCAGCAGCTCCCTGACAGGTGCTGGGGCCCAGTACTTC
TRBD1	.	TRBJ1-6	TRBV19	CASSRDRGNSPLHF	TGTGCCAGTAGCCGGGACAGGGGTAATTCACCCCTCCACTTT
.	few	TRBJ2-5	TRBV5-4	CASSLAGGIETQYF	TGTGCCAGCAGCTTGGCCGGGGGAATCGAGACCCAGTACTTC
.	once	TRBJ2-3	TRBV5-6	CASSPPQWQDFGTDTQYF	TGTGCCAGCAGCCCCCCCCAATGGCAGGATTTTGGCACAGATACGCAGTATTTT
TRBD1	.	TRBJ2-3	TRBV5-6	CASRARGRSDTQYF	TGTGCCAGCAGGGCGAGGGGGCGCTCGGATACGCAGTATTTT
.	.	TRBJ2-5	TRBV14	CASSQDAGGGPQETQYF	TGTGCCAGCAGCCAAGATGCGGGCGGGGGCCCTCAAGAGACCCAGTACTTC
.	.	TRBJ2-5	TRBV13	CASSLKLRGSYQETQYF	TGTGCCAGCAGCTTAAAGTTAAGGGGATCGTACCAAGAGACCCAGTACTTC
TRBD2	.	TRBJ2-7	TRBV7-8	CASSFGRGGIAYEQYF	TGTGCCAGCAGCTTCGGTCGGGGGGGTATCGCCTACGAGCAGTACTTC
TRBD1	.	TRBJ2-7	TRBV7-2	CASSSGQGSAEQYF	TGTGCCAGCAGCTCGGGACAGGGTAGTGCGGAGCAGTACTTC
.	.	TRBJ2-6	TRBV7-3	CASSLSGPGASVLTF	TGTGCCAGCAGCTTAAGTGGGCCTGGGGCCAGCGTCCTGACTTTC
.	.	TRBJ2-3	TRBV1	CTSSPWEGGCTDTQYF	TGCACCAGCAGCCCCTGGGAGGGGGGCTGCACAGATACGCAGTATTTT
TRBD1	once	TRBJ1-1	TRBV15	CATSRGTGGEEGAFF	TGTGCCACCAGCAGAGGAACAGGGGGCGAGGAAGGAGCTTTCTTT
TRBD1	.	TRBJ1-1	TRBV7-9	CASSLTGQGNTEAFF	TGTGCCAGCAGCTTAACCGGACAGGGGAACACTGAAGCTTTCTTT
.	.	TRBJ1-1	TRBV5-1	CASSVGGGPLKAFF	TGCGCCAGCAGCGTCGGGGGGGGGCCCCTCAAAGCTTTCTTT
TRBD2	once	TRBJ2-7	TRBV7-2	CASSLGLAVSYEQYF	TGTGCCAGCAGCTTGGGACTAGCGGTTTCCTACGAGCAGTACTTC
.	.	TRBJ1-1	TRBV28	CASSLEGRGTEAFF	TGTGCCAGCAGTTTAGAAGGGAGGGGGACTGAAGCTTTCTTT
.	.	TRBJ1-3	TRBV4-1	CASSLTINTGNTIYF	TGCGCCAGCAGTCTCACGATTAACACTGGAAACACCATATATTTT
.	few	TRBJ1-2	TRBV5-4	CASSLAGGGSYGYTF	TGTGCCAGCAGTTTGGCCGGGGGTGGAAGCTATGGCTACACCTTC
TRBD2	.	TRBJ2-3	TRBV7-3	CASSLAGDTWDTQYF	TGTGCCAGCAGCTTAGCGGGGGATACTTGGGATACGCAGTATTTT
TRBD1	.	TRBJ2-7	TRBV7-2	CASSLGGQGTYEQYF	TGTGCCAGCAGCTTAGGGGGACAGGGGACCTACGAGCAGTACTTC
TRBD1	.	TRBJ2-1	TRBV5-1	CASSTAGGQGREEQFF	TGCGCCAGCAGCACGGCCGGGGGACAGGGGCGGGAAGAGCAGTTCTTC
.	.	TRBJ2-3	TRBV28	CASRSNTDTQYF	TGTGCCAGCAGGAGCAACACAGATACGCAGTATTTT
.	few	TRBJ1-6	TRBV5-1	CASSDGTSAPFHF	TGCGCCAGCAGCGACGGGACATCAGCACCCTTCCACTTT
.	.	TRBJ2-7	TRBV28	CASRQYTSYEQYF	TGTGCCAGCAGACAGTACACCTCCTACGAGCAGTACTTC
.	.	TRBJ2-5	TRBV4-2	CASSHKGYQETQYF	TGTGCCAGCAGCCATAAGGGGTATCAAGAGACCCAGTACTTC
.	.	TRBJ2-2	TRBV11-1	CASRGTSNTGELFF	TGTGCCAGCAGGGGGACATCGAACACCGGGGAGCTGTTTTTT
.	.	TRBJ1-2	TRBV9	CASSDRVGGYTF	TGTGCCAGCAGCGACAGGGTGGGTGGCTACACCTTC
.	few	TRBJ2-2	TRBV5-6	CASSLQGRDTGELFF	TGTGCCAGCAGCTTACAGGGTCGGGACACCGGGGAGCTGTTTTTT
.	.	TRBJ1-1	TRBV4-2	CASSQGRTGNLVAEAFF	TGTGCCAGCAGCCAAGGCCGTACAGGGAACCTTGTCGCTGAAGCTTTCTTT
.	once	TRBJ2-3	TRBV5-4	CASSLDLGGDTQYF	TGTGCCAGCAGCTTGGACTTAGGGGGAGATACGCAGTATTTT
.	.	TRBJ1-4	TRBV6-6	CASSRPGMEEKLFF	TGTGCCAGCAGCCGGCCAGGGATGGAAGAAAAACTGTTTTTT
.	.	TRBJ1-5	TRBV18	CASSSDTNQPQHF	TGTGCCAGCTCATCGGACACCAATCAGCCCCAGCATTTT
.	.	TRBJ2-1	TRBV5-1	CASSLELPFNEQFF	TGCGCCAGCAGCTTGGAACTCCCTTTTAATGAGCAGTTCTTC
TRBD2	.	TRBJ2-1	TRBV9	CASSVVAGGTYNEQFF	TGTGCCAGCAGCGTAGTTGCGGGGGGGACCTACAATGAGCAGTTCTTC
.	.	TRBJ2-5	TRBV21-1	CASSKAEVESSGGRGETQYF	TGTGCCAGCAGCAAAGCGGAGGTGGAAAGCTCGGGGGGGCGAGGTGAGACCCAGTACTTC
.	.	TRBJ1-2	TRBV9	CASSVALGGYGYTF	TGTGCCAGCAGCGTAGCCTTGGGGGGCTATGGCTACACCTTC
.	once	TRBJ1-3	TRBV14	CARAGGNTIYF	TGTGCCCGCGCCGGGGGAAACACCATATATTTT
TRBD2	.	TRBJ2-2	TRBV7-8	CASSWGSTSGGATGELFF	TGTGCCAGCAGCTGGGGGTCAACTAGCGGGGGAGCCACCGGGGAGCTGTTTTTT
.	.	TRBJ1-1	TRBV2	CASSSYPGTEAFF	TGTGCCAGCAGCAGCTACCCAGGCACTGAAGCTTTCTTT